Below are 18 T cell receptor beta chains sequenced from a single sample in a study of glioma-infiltrating T cells. Amplification of TCR alpha and beta CDR3 regions from RNA used iRepertoire nested multiplex PCR. MiXCR was run by TCRdb on the multiplex PCR reads, yielding one entry per CDR3 protein. The sample carries around 180,000 distinct CDR3 sequences, more than 35% recorded once. Sequencing was carried out using glioma tissue, nonneoplastic brain tissue, or PBMCs (not recorded which). The receptors derive from a human donor with low-grade glioma or glioblastoma, undergoing nonglioma brain surgery, or in good health (not recorded which).

The chain carries TRBV29-1 and TRBJ2-1, with 10 bases that match TRBD2. CDR3 length equals 17 residues. CDR1 and CDR2 from the germline V gene are SQVTM and ANQGSEA. The junction had 13 bases not matched to a gene; V was cut back by 0 bases and J by 8 bases. The CDR3 bases are TGCAGCGTTGAAGACAGCGCCCTAGCGGGAGTTGGTTATGAGCAGTTCTTC. Its translation is CSVEDSALAGVGYEQFF.

This clonotype has a count of ten or more. The chain has TRBV19 and TRBJ1-1, with D maybe TRBD1 (5 bases). V lost 5 bases and J 5 bases, leaving 12 bases between the germline ends. The length of the CDR3 is 13 residues. Germline loops: CDR1 LNHDA, CDR2 SQIVND (reference sequence). DNA for the CDR3: TGTGCCAGTAGTCCAAGGGGAGTGACTGAAGCTTTCTTT. Its protein is CASSPRGVTEAFF.

On this clonotype: With a much larger clone just one base away, this may be a read error. The rearrangement joins TRBV28 to TRBJ2-3; TRBD1 matches 8 bases. Looked up from germline, CDR1 is MDHEN and CDR2 is SYDVKM. The CDR3 is 13 residues long. Unmatched junction bases numbered 9, after V lost 5 bases and J lost 11 bases. CDR3 sequence reads: CASSPGQAYRQYF. The CDR3 nucleotides are TGTGCCAGCAGTCCGGGACAGGCCTATAGGCAGTATTTT.

To note about this clonotype: A much larger clone lies one base from this, so it may be a read error. J is TRBJ2-1 and V is TRBV5-1; 11 bases agree with TRBD2. Germline loops: CDR1 SGHRS, CDR2 YFSETQ. This CDR3 is built from 15 residues. V dropped 9 bases and J dropped 7; count of bases not matched to a gene: 12. This CDR3 reads CANTELAGVTNEQFF. In DNA, the CDR3 is TGCGCCAACACTGAACTAGCGGGAGTCACTAATGAGCAGTTCTTC.

This clonotype was seen only a few times. The CDR3 here is CAISESRRWDGYTF. CDR3 DNA: TGTGCCATCAGTGAGTCACGGCGCTGGGATGGCTACACCTTC. The chain employs TRBV10-3 and TRBJ1-2; D is unresolved. Trimming removed 0 bases from V and 6 bases from J, with 11 bases in between. CDR1 ENHRY and CDR2 SYGVKD come from the germline V gene. The CDR3 totals 14 residues.

As concerns this clonotype: An end of the junction does not agree with germline; a read error may underlie this. The chain is built from TRBV7-2 and TRBJ2-3, with D maybe TRBD2 (6 bases). Germline CDR1 and CDR2: SGHTA and FQGNSA. The length of the CDR3 is 18 residues. CDR3 DNA sequence: TGTGGCAGCAGCGCCCGCGGCTTTGAAGGGACTAGCACAGATACGCAGTATTTT. Its protein product is CGSSARGFEGTSTDTQYF.

Points on this clonotype: This may come from a read error, since a much larger clone is one base off. Here the CDR3 omits its conserved ending phenylalanine or tryptophan, so a read error is the likely source. V gene TRBV20-1 combines with J gene TRBJ2-5; no clear D. Germline V gene data show CDR1 as DFQATT and CDR2 as SNEGSKA (reference sequence). This CDR3 has 15 amino acids. The ends were cut back, 0 bases at V and 2 bases at J, with 13 bases in the middle. CDR3 nucleotide sequence: TGCAGTGCTAGAGATAGCTCAGACGGGCAAGAGACCCAGTACTTA. Translating gives CSARDSSDGQETQYL.

As concerns this clonotype: The junction and the germline gene differ at one end; a read error may be behind it. The chain links TRBV4-2 to TRBJ1-2, with TRBD1 identical over 7 bases. Germline assignment: CDR1 LGHNA and CDR2 YNFKEQ. CDR3 length: 15 residues. The CDR3 bases are TGTGCCAGCAACCAAGATCGACAGGGAGGTCGCGGCTACACCTTC. Protein: CASNQDRQGGRGYTF.

The table lists this clonotype with a few counts. One base away lies a much larger clone, so this may be a sequencing read error. The rearrangement joins TRBV27 to TRBJ2-1; D gene uncertain. Germline values: CDR1 MNHEY, CDR2 SMNVEV (reference sequence). The CDR3 length is 12 residues. Written as DNA, the CDR3 is TGTGCCAGCAGTCCCCTTGGGAATGAGAAGTTCTTC. Its translation: CASSPLGNEKFF.

This clonotype was picked up many times. The chain uses TRBV27 and TRBJ2-5, with D uncertain. Germline lookup yields CDR1 MNHEY and CDR2 SMNVEV (reference sequence). V was cut by 3 bases and J by 3 bases, with 8 bases left in between. The CDR3 contains 13 residues. The CDR3 protein is CASSFRYKETQYF. The CDR3 coding sequence is TGTGCCAGCAGTTTTAGATACAAAGAGACCCAGTACTTC.

As to this clonotype: One junction end does not reproduce the germline sequence, and a read error may be involved. The rearrangement uses TRBV27 and TRBJ1-5; D gene unclear. The CDR3 has 16 residues. The germline V gene encodes CDR1 MNHEY and CDR2 SMNVEV (reference sequence). CDR3 loop: CASSLTPTWSNQPHHF. The CDR3 DNA sequence: TGTGCCAGCAGTTTGACGCCTACCTGGAGCAATCAGCCCCATCATTTT.

In regard to this clonotype: This clone may be a read error of a much larger clone one base away. The chain carries TRBV20-1 and TRBJ1-6; 7 bases are shared with TRBD1. The CDR3 contains 13 residues. V was pared by 3 bases and J by 10 bases, with 6 bases of the junction left unmatched. Germline V gene data show CDR1 as DFQATT and CDR2 as SNEGSKA (reference sequence). CDR3 residues: CSARHTGVSPLHF. The DNA for the CDR3 is TGCAGTGCTAGGCATACAGGGGTGTCACCCCTCCACTTT.

The chain links TRBV7-3 to TRBJ1-3; D call uncertain. CDR1 SGHTA and CDR2 FQGTGA come from the germline V gene. This CDR3 is built from 14 residues. Trimming pared 0 bases from V and 8 bases from J, leaving 11 bases between. CDR3 bases: TGTGCCAGCAGCTTAACGGGAAAGGGTGACACCATATATTTT. Translating gives CASSLTGKGDTIYF. Variable domain in full (rest from reference TRBV7-3 and TRBJ1-3): GAGVSQTPSNKVTEKGKYVELRCDPISGHTALYWYRQSLGQGPEFLIYFQGTGAADDSGLPNDRFFAVRPEGSVSTLKIQRTERGDSAVYLCASSLTGKGDTIYFGEGSWLTVV.

This clonotype was seen many times. The gene calls are TRBV15 and TRBJ2-5; 7 nucleotides match TRBD1. J gave up 5 bases and V 5 bases, and 8 bases lay outside the gene matches. The CDR3 length is 14 residues. Germline CDR1 LNHNV, CDR2 YYDKDF (reference sequence). The CDR3 sequence: CATSSRQGGETQYF. DNA for the CDR3: TGTGCCACCAGCTCTCGACAGGGTGGGGAGACCCAGTACTTC.

This clonotype was recorded once. At one end the junction does not follow the germline gene, possibly because of a read error. V usage is TRBV9 and J usage is TRBJ2-3, with 14 bases fitting TRBD2. This CDR3 has 16 amino acids. The germline V gene has CDR1 SGDLS and CDR2 YYNGEE. CDR3 bases: TGTGCCAGCATGAGGGGGACTAGCGGGAGCACAGATACGAAGTATTTT. It specifies CASMRGTSGSTDTKYF.

The V call is TRBV7-9, the J call TRBJ1-2; no definite D call. The V and J ends lost 3 bases and 8 bases respectively, with 16 bases between them. The CDR3 totals 14 residues. CDR1 is SEHNR, CDR2 FQNEAQ, per germline (reference sequence). As DNA, the CDR3 is TGTGCCAGCAGCTTTATGTCGGCACCGAGGGGCTACACCTTC. Its protein is CASSFMSAPRGYTF.

This clonotype was recorded at least ten times. The chain links TRBV27 to TRBJ2-7; TRBD2 matches 7 bases. From germline, CDR1 is MNHEY and CDR2 SMNVEV (reference sequence). J lost 2 bases, V lost 6 bases, and 7 bases had no gene match. The CDR3 is 14 residues long. CDR3 protein: CASRSTSTPYEQYF. CDR3 DNA: TGTGCCAGCAGGTCGACTAGCACCCCCTACGAGCAGTACTTC.

In its sample, this clonotype was seen once. The J gene is TRBJ2-3, the V gene TRBV6-1; D may be TRBD2 (6 bases). V lost 8 bases and J 0 bases, leaving 15 bases between the germline ends. The CDR3 covers 15 residues. The germline gives CDR1 MNHNS, CDR2 SASEGT. The CDR3 reads CASRLARTSTDTQYF. The CDR3 DNA sequence: TGTGCCAGCCGTCTAGCGCGGACTAGCACAGATACGCAGTATTTT.